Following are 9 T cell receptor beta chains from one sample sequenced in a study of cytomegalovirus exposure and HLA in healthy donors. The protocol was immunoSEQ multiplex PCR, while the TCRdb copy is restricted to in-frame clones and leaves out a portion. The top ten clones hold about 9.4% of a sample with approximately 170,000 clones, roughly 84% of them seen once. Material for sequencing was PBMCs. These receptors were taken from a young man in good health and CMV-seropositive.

The CDR3 region is CASRLSIASSGNTIYF. CDR3 nucleotide sequence: TGTGCCAGCCGCCTCTCGATAGCGAGCTCTGGAAACACCATATATTTT. The chain joins TRBV28 to TRBJ1-3; D remains ambiguous. The germline V and J ends were trimmed by 8 bases and 0 bases, with 17 bases remaining between them. CDR3 size: 16 residues. Germline CDR1 MDHEN, CDR2 SYDVKM.

CDR3 bases: TGTGCCAGCAGCCCACCCGGTAACAGGGGAATGGATGAGCAGTTCTTC. Encoded protein: CASSPPGNRGMDEQFF. The chain employs TRBV7-9 and TRBJ2-1; 7 bases map to TRBD1. The CDR3 has 16 residues. CDR1 SEHNR and CDR2 FQNEAQ come from the germline V gene (reference sequence). Trimming at V came to 5 bases and at J to 8 bases, leaving 15 bases not matched to a gene.

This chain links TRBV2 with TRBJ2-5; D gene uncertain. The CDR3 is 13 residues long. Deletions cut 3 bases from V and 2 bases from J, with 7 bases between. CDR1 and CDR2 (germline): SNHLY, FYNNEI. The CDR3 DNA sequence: TGTGCCAGCAGTGATAACTCACAAGAGACCCAGTACTTC. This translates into CASSDNSQETQYF.

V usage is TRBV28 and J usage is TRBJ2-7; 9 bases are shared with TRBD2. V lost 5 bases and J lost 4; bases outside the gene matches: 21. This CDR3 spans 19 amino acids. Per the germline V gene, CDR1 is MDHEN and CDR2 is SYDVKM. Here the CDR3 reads CASSLLKGRRREGVYEQYF. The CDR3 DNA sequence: TGTGCCAGCAGTCTACTTAAGGGCCGAAGGCGGGAGGGGGTATACGAGCAGTACTTC.

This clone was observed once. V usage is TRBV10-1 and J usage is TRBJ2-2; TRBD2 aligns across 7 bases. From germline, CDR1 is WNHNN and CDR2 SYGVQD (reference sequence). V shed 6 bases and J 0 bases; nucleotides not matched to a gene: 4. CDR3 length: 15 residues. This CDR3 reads CASRSGNANTGELFF. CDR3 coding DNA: TGCGCCAGCAGGAGCGGGAACGCGAACACCGGGGAGCTGTTTTTT.

CDR3 nucleotides: TGTGCCAGCAGCACCCGACAGCAGGGCTACGAGCAGTACTTC. The encoded protein is CASSTRQQGYEQYF. The chain carries TRBV9 and TRBJ2-7, with a weak D call TRBD1 (5 bases). Between the trimmed V and J ends, which lost 4 bases and 3 bases, there was a span of 14 bases. This CDR3 spans 14 amino acids. Germline V gene data show CDR1 as SGDLS and CDR2 as YYNGEE.

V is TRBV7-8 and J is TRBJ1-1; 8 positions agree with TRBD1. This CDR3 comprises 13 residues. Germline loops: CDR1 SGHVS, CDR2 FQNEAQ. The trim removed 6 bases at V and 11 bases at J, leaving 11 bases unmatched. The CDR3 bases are TGTGCCAGCAGTCCGACAGGGGACCGGTATGCTTTCTTT. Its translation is CASSPTGDRYAFF.

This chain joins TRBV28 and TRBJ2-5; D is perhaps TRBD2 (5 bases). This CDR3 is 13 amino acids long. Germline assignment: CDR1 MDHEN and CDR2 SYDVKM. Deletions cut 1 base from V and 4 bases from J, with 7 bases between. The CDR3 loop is CASSLFAGETQYF. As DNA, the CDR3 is TGTGCCAGCAGTTTATTCGCGGGAGAGACCCAGTACTTC.

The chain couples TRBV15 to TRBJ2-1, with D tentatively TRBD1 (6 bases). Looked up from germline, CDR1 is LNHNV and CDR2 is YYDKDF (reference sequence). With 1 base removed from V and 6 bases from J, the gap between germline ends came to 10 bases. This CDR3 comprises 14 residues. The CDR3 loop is CATSRGGRSNEQFF. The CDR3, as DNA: TGTGCCACCAGCAGAGGGGGGCGAAGCAATGAGCAGTTCTTC.